This note documents a single T cell receptor beta chain sequence. In its sample, this clone was seen once. This receptor's antigen is unknown. Base qualities are not recorded, but no much larger clone differs from it by a single base. The data belong to a study of long-term antiretroviral therapy in people with HIV (dated 2022 in TCRdb). General notes on the study: The earliest samples were collected approximately a decade before the 2015 WHO recommendation for immediate ART, a period when ART was typically delayed until CD4 counts fell. Whether ART initiation and durable HIV suppression were associated with changes in peripheral blood TRB repertoire composition and diversity was tested in a retrospective serial study. A total of roughly 200 cryopreserved PBMC samples came from around 30 adults with confirmed HIV infection and were collected serially over a mean of approximately six years (range 1-12). Of the approximately 30 participants with HIV, approximately twelve were female. No cross-contamination during QIAcube processing turned up in test extractions that ran a monoclonal T-cell line alongside 30 to 35 polyclonal samples. Beyond this particular receptor, the publication reports: The samples span the years 2004 to 2017, and the ART regimens used at that time may not be as effective as current regimens. Narrower CDR3 length ranges were observed in HIV repertoires than in controls, and an antigen-experienced repertoire with only a slight naive shift after ART was suggested by the network structure. Starting ART was linked to a significant rise in TRB diversity, yet even with long-term ART the diversity remained significantly lower than in transplant donor controls. Expanded TRB clones identified before ART initiation dominated the repertoire at all time points, although this dominance fluctuated and declined in many PLHIV after ART. No data were available on ART adherence, viral resistance or therapy changes, limiting inferences about post-ART repertoire changes. Limited PBMC availability meant only the TCR beta chain was sequenced, without alpha chain pairing. Because pre-ART samples had limited cell numbers, profiling was done on unsorted PBMC rather than on sorted CD4+ and CD8+ T cells.

The immunoSEQ hsTCRB v3.0 assay was used at survey level resolution to sequence the TRB variable region. The targeted TRB sequencing depth was roughly 40,000-55,000 T-cell genomes per sample. Pooled TRB libraries were sequenced on an Illumina MiSeq with a v3 150-cycle kit. As for the original processing: Analysis of repertoires was carried out in R inside a reproducible Nextflow workflow spanning QC, data transformation and analysis. LymphoSeq2, an R package for exploring AIRR-Seq data, was used to implement custom analyses. After excluding a few samples that yielded fewer than 5000 total TRB sequences, approximately 180 HIV repertoires remained for analysis. Of the 188 retained HIV repertoires, almost 60 were collected before and around 130 after ART initiation. Repertoires were downsampled to 5000 TRB nucleotide sequences, and summary statistics were averaged over 100 downsampling iterations. The analysis kept only TRB sequences whose CDR3 regions were at least seven amino acids long. Diversity was assessed using a clonality score derived from Shannon entropy and using the Gini coefficient. In the repertoire networks, any two of the top 5000 CDR3 amino acid sequences were linked whenever the two sequences differed by an edit distance of one. For TRB CDR3 amino acid sequences, antigen specificity groups and MHC restriction were predicted with GLIPH2. To flag known CMV, EBV, HIV or tissue antigen associations, CDR3 amino acid sequences were matched against VDJdb and McPAS-TCR. Pre-ART, post-ART and control groups were compared with Wilcoxon signed-rank tests and Holm-Bonferroni correction. Imported from immuneACCESS, the table was reduced by TCRdb to in-frame sequences with V and J called. These copies leave out some clones; in studies compared against another copy, an unresolved V gene accounts for under half, and the cause of the remainder is not known. D and trimming come from the DNA, and the V and J calls and clone size come from that table. For this sample there are 20,000 to 25,000 clones; roughly four fifths appear just once. 18% of the sample goes to the ten largest clones.

Looking up the germline V gene yields CDR1 SGHTA and CDR2 FQGNSA. V is shortened by 5 bases, J by 2 bases, and the region joining them spans 12 bases. The CDR3 has 14 amino acids, counting the end cysteine and phenylalanine. Here the CDR3 DNA is all that survives: 42 bases in frame from base 1. Inclusion was restricted to participants for whom at least one PBMC sample before ART initiation and at least two post-ART samples were available. Treatment was received in the United States of America by all participants with HIV. Before DNA extraction, cryopreserved samples of about 0.9-11 million PBMC were thawed and washed. At the time of the earliest PBMC sample, participants with HIV were aged between roughly 20 and 54 years. PBMC samples from each participant spanned 1-4 timepoints before ART initiation and 2-8 timepoints after ART initiation, with a median of 7 samples. Serial HIV viral load, CD4+ T-cell count, ART history and demographic data were obtained for every participant. A Qiagen kit on a QIAcube was used to extract genomic DNA from unsorted PBMC, with samples processed in batches of 12.

The chain is made from TRBV7-2 and TRBJ1-2; the D gene is unclear. This receptor was taken from a man aged 35 to 55 with HIV. This specimen consisted of unsorted PBMCs, obtained 0.5 years before starting antiretroviral therapy. The sequenced DNA: TGTGCCAGCAGCAGGACCGGCTCCAACTATGGCTACACCTTC. Its protein reads: CASSRTGSNYGYTF.